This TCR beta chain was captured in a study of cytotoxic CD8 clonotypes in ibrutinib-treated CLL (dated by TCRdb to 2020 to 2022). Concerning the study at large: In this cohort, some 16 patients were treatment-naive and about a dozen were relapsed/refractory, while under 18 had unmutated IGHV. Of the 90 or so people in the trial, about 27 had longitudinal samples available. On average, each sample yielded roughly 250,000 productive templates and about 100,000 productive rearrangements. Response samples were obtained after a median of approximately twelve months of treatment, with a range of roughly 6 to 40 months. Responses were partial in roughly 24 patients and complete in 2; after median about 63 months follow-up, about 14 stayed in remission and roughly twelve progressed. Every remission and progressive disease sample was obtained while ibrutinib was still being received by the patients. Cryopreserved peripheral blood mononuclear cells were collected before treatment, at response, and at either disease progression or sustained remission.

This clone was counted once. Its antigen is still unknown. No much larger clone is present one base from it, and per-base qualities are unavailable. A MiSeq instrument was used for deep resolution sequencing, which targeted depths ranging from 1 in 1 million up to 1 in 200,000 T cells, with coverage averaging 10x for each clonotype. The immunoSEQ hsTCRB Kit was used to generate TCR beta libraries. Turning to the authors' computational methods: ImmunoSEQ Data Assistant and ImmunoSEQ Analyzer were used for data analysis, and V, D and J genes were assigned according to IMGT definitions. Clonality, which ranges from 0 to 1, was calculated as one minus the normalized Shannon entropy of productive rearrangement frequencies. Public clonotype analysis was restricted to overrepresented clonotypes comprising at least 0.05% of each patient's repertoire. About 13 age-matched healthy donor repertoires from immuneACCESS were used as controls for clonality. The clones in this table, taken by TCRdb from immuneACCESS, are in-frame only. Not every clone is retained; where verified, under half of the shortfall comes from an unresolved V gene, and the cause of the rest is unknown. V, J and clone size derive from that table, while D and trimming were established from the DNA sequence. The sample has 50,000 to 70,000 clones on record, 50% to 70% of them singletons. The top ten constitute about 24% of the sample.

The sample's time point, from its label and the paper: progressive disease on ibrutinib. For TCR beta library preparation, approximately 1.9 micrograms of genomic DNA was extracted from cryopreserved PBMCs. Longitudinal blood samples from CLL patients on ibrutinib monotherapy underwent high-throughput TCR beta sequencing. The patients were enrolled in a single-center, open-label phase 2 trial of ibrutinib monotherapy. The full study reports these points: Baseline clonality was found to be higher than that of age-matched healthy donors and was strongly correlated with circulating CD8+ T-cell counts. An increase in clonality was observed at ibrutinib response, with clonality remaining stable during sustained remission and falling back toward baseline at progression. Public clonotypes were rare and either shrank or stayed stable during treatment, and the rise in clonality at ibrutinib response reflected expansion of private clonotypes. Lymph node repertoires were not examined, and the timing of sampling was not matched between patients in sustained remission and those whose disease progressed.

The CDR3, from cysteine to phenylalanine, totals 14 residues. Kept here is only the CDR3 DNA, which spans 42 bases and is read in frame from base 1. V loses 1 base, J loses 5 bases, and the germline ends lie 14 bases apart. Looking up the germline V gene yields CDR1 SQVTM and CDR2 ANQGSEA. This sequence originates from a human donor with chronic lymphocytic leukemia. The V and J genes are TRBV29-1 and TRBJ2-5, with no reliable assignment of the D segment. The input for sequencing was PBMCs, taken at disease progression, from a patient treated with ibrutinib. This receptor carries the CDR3 CSVEGNWASETQYF. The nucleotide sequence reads TGCAGCGTTGAAGGAAATTGGGCTTCGGAGACCCAGTACTTC.